These 4 T cell receptor beta chains were all obtained from the same sample, sequenced in a study of blood T cell repertoires in COVID-19 (TCRdb year 2020). Library preparation employed the immunoSEQ multiplex PCR assay. In TCRdb, the immuneACCESS table is reduced to in-frame sequences with V and J assigned. These tables do not hold every clone; where another copy was compared, an unresolved V gene accounts for under half, and the others remain unexplained. The sample table contains 360,000 or so clones; only one count was recorded for over 80% of them. The ten largest make up approximately 5.4% of the sample. Material for sequencing was PBMCs or T cells enriched from blood (not recorded which). The receptor source for this set is a woman aged 50 to 60 who had recovered from COVID-19.

This clone showed up just a few times. The J gene is TRBJ1-2, the V gene TRBV2; TRBD1 matches 7 bases. Germline V gives CDR1 SNHLY, CDR2 FYNNEI. The J segment lost 2 bases and the V segment lost 8 bases, leaving 5 bases of the junction unmatched. The CDR3 is 13 residues long. In DNA form, the CDR3 reads TGTGCCAGCGCAGACAGGGTGAACTATGGCTACACCTTC. This sequence encodes CASADRVNYGYTF.

The rearrangement links TRBV6-2 or TRBV6-3 to TRBJ1-1; D gene unclear. The CDR3 length is 15 residues. CDR1 and CDR2 (germline): MNHEY, SVGEGT. Trimming stripped 4 bases from V and 1 base from J, with 13 bases between. CDR3 sequence reads: CASSSWSSGNTEAFF. The CDR3 region has the DNA TGTGCCAGCAGTTCTTGGAGCTCGGGGAACACTGAAGCTTTCTTT.

This clone was recorded at least ten times. The chain recombines TRBV25-1 with TRBJ1-1; no clear D. CDR1 MGHDK and CDR2 SYGVNS come from the germline V gene. Trimming took off 2 bases at V and 10 bases at J, with 17 bases between the two ends. The CDR3 has 14 amino acids. The CDR3 DNA is TGTGCCAGCAGTGAAAACTGGACGGGAAAAGGAGCTTTCTTT. Translating it yields CASSENWTGKGAFF.

CDR3 in amino acids: CASSHTGRREKLFF. DNA for the CDR3: TGTGCCAGCAGCCACACAGGGCGGCGCGAAAAACTGTTTTTT. This rearrangement joins TRBV14 to TRBJ1-4; a weak D match, TRBD1 (6 bases). The CDR3 runs 14 residues. The V end was cut by 3 bases, the J end by 8 bases, with 13 bases between. CDR1 is SGHDN and CDR2 is FVKESK in the germline V gene.